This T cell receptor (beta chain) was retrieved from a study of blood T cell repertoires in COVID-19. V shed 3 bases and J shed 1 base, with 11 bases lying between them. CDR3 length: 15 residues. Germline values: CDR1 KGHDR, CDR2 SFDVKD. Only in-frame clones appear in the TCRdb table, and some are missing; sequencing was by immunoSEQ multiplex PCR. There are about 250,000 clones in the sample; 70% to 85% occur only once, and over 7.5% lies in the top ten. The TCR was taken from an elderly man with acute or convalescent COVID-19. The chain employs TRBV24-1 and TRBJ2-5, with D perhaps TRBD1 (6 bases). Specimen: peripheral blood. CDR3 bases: TGTGCCACCAGTGATGCTTGGACAGCCCAAGAGACCCAGTACTTC. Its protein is CATSDAWTAQETQYF.